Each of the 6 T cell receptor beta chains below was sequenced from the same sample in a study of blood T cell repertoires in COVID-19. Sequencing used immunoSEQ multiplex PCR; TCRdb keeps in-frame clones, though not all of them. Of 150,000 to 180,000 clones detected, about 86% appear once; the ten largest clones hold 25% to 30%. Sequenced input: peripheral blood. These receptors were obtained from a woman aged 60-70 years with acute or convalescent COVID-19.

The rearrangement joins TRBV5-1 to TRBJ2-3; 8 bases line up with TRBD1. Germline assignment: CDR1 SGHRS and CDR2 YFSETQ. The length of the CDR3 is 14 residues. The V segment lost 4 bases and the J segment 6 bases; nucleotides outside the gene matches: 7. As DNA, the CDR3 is TGCGCCAGCAGCCTACGACAGGGGCTGGATACGCAGTATTTT. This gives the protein CASSLRQGLDTQYF.

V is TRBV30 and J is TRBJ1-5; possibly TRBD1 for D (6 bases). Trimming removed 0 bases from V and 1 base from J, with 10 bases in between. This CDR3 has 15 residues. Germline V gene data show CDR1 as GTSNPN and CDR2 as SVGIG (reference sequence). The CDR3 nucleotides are TGTGCCTGGAGTGTACCCGGGACAAGCAATCAGCCCCAGCATTTT. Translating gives CAWSVPGTSNQPQHF.

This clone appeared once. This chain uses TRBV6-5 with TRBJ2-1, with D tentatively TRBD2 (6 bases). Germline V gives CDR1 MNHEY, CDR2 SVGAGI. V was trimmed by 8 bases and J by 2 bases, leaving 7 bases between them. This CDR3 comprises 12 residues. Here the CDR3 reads CASGGTYNEQFF. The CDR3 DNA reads TGTGCCAGCGGGGGGACCTACAATGAGCAGTTCTTC.

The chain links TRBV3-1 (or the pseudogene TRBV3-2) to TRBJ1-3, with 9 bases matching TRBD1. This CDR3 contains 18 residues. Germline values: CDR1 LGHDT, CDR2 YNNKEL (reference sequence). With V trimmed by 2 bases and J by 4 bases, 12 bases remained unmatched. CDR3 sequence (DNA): TGTGCCAGCAGCCAACTTTTACGGGACAGGGCTCACGGAAACACCATATATTTT. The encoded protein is CASSQLLRDRAHGNTIYF.

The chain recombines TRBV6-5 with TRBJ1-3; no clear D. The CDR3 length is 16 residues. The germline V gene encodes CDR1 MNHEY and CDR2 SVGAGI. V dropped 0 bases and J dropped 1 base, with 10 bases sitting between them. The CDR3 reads CASSYSRFGSGNTIYF. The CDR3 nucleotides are TGTGCCAGCAGTTACTCGAGATTTGGTTCTGGAAACACCATATATTTT.

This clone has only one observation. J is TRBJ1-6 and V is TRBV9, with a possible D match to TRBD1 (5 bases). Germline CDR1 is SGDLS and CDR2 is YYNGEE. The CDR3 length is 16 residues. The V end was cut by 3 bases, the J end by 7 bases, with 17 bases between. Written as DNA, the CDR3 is TGTGCCAGCAGCGCCGCCCCAGACAGCCGGAATTCACCCCTCCACTTT. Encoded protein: CASSAAPDSRNSPLHF.